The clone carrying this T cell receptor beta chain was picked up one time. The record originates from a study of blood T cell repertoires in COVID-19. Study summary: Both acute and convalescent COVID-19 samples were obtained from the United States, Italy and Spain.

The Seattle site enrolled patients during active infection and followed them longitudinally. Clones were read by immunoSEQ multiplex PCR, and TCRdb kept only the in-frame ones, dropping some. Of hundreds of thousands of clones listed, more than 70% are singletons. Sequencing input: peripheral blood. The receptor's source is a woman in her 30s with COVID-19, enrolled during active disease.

For the CDR3, the DNA is TGTGCCAGCAGTTCCTCTAGGGGCCTCTCTAACGAACGGCCCCAGCATTTT. Protein sequence: CASSSSRGLSNERPQHF. This chain connects TRBV28 to TRBJ1-5; the D gene is possibly TRBD1 (5 bases). Germline V gene sequence: CDR1 MDHEN, CDR2 SYDVKM. This CDR3 has 17 amino acids. The germline V and J ends were trimmed by 4 bases and 9 bases, with 25 bases remaining between them.